The rows below give T cell receptor beta chains drawn from one sample of a study of T cells expressing NK-cell markers. After re-calling the 5' RACE reads, TCRdb lists one entry per CDR3 protein, DNA absent. The sample totals about 550,000 distinct CDR3 sequences. Sequenced material: blood T cells: a sorted CD56 or NKG2C T cell subset, CD4+ or CD8+ T cells, or bulk PBMC T cells (not recorded which). The receptors were sampled from a man younger than 30 in good health. CDR3s include the opening cysteine and the closing phenylalanine or tryptophan.

V gene	J gene	CDR3 protein
TRBV7-9	TRBJ2-3	CASSLAILAGRTDTQYF
TRBV11-2	TRBJ2-7	CASSWGQGLGYEQYF
TRBV12-3/TRBV12-4	TRBJ2-6	CASSQNRGSGANVLTF
TRBV21-1	TRBJ2-2	CASSSPGRKGGTGELFF
TRBV29-1	TRBJ2-5	CSVGMGETQYF
TRBV9	TRBJ1-5	CASSPLGLPNQPQHF
TRBV20-1	TRBJ2-1	CSATTPGLAGYNEQFF
TRBV10-3	TRBJ2-1	CAISESASGYNEQFF
TRBV24-1	TRBJ1-1	CATSTGQGAQENEAFF
TRBV19	TRBJ2-4	CASRARAPPDIQYF
TRBV29-1	TRBJ1-3	CSATGGNTIYF
TRBV5-1	TRBJ1-2	CASSLETPVLAGYTF
TRBV13	TRBJ2-3	CASSSSYGEAQYF
TRBV7-8	TRBJ2-5	CASSLEGAAVFATQYF